This TCR beta chain originates from a study of blood T cell repertoires in COVID-19 (TCRdb year 2020). At the level of the whole study: The collaborator samples originated in the United States, Italy and Spain and spanned the acute and convalescent phases of COVID-19. The dataset comprised deeply sampled blood TCRbeta repertoires from subjects exposed to, actively infected with, or recovered from COVID-19. The samples were drawn from the first 160 participants of the ongoing ImmuneRACE study and from 1,254 subjects provided by 6 global collaborators. Where HLA class I and class II types were available, the types were taken from metadata supplied by the sample provider, not from assay-based typing. A freely available public database, intended as a resource for researchers studying the immune response to SARS-CoV-2, is where the repertoires were released. A de-identified subject ID, COVID-19 status, age in years and sex were almost always included in the sample metadata. The prospective study material was composed of cDNA or gDNA derived from T cells, B-cell-depleted T cells, or PBMCs. Results and caveats for the whole study, not just this receptor: The quantity of clinical and demographic metadata differed by source and by participant and was supplied without curation.

At one collaborating source in Seattle, patients were enrolled during active infection and were followed longitudinally through the course of disease. Whole blood was collected in K2EDTA tubes by collaborating institutions according to the institutions' own protocols. Collaborator samples were shipped for TCRbeta analysis as frozen whole blood, isolated PBMCs, or DNA extracted from either sample type. Concerning this clone itself: The target of this receptor is not known. Nothing much larger sits one base from this clone, and base qualities are not available.

Taken from cysteine to phenylalanine, the CDR3 has 13 residues. This entry keeps only the CDR3 DNA: 39 bases, framed from base 1. The junction carries 9 bases between V and J, which are trimmed by 1 base and 6 bases respectively. Per the germline V gene (reference sequence), LGHDT is the CDR1 and YNNKEL is the CDR2. TCRbeta CDR3 regions were amplified from genomic DNA using the immunoSEQ Assay, a bias-controlled multiplex PCR. On the authors' methods: Within the assay, amplification of reference gene primers was used to estimate how many nucleated cells each sample contained. Sequence reads were collapsed and filtered to measure the absolute abundance of every unique TCRbeta CDR3 rearrangement. For each sample, productive Simpson clonality was calculated by taking the square root of Simpson's diversity index across productive rearrangements. Here the immuneACCESS table is served through TCRdb, limited to in-frame sequences with V and J called. Missing clones are a known gap in these copies; in checked studies unresolved V genes cover under half, and the rest lacks a known reason. That table gives V, J and clone size, and the DNA gave D and trimming. The sample table records fewer than 700,000 clones; roughly nine tenths of these occur just once. Jointly, the top ten make up under 8.5% of the sample.

Input material: peripheral blood. The sequence was obtained from a woman between 45 and 65 years old with COVID-19, enrolled during active disease. The V and J genes are TRBV3-1 (or the pseudogene TRBV3-2) and TRBJ1-2, with the D gene not clear enough to name. The CDR3 corresponds to CASSQGSSDGYTF. The DNA is TGTGCCAGCAGCCAAGGGTCGTCGGATGGCTACACCTTC.